The T cell receptor beta chain under discussion was sequenced for a study of blood T cell repertoires in COVID-19 (dated by TCRdb to 2019 to 2021). Some background on the complete study: Samples covering the acute and convalescent phases of COVID-19 were provided by collaborators in the United States, Italy and Spain. The material from the prospective study consisted of cDNA or gDNA derived from T cells, B-cell-depleted T cells, or PBMCs. Deeply sampled blood TCRbeta repertoires from subjects exposed to, actively infected with, or recovered from COVID-19 were included in the dataset. The repertoires were released in a freely available public database meant as a resource for research on the immune response to SARS-CoV-2. Samples came from the ongoing ImmuneRACE study (first 160 participants) plus 1,254 subjects from 6 global collaborators. The sample metadata nearly always contained a de-identified subject ID, COVID-19 status, age in years and sex. HLA class I and class II types, where available, came from metadata supplied by the sample provider rather than from assay-based typing. Results and caveats for the whole study, not just this receptor: How much clinical and demographic metadata was included differed by source and by participant, and the metadata was provided uncurated.

The germline V gene supplies CDR1 SGDLS and CDR2 YYNGEE. The CDR3 starts with the cysteine, ends with the phenylalanine, and has 16 residues. Only the CDR3 portion is preserved as DNA: 48 bases, with reading frame beginning at the first base. Trimming removed 3 bases from V and 7 bases from J; the gene matches leave 6 bases unexplained. The immunoSEQ Assay, a bias-controlled multiplex PCR, was used to amplify TCRbeta CDR3 regions from genomic DNA. The study's processing was this. The number of nucleated cells in each sample was estimated by amplification of reference gene primers within the assay. To quantify the absolute abundance of each unique TCRbeta CDR3 rearrangement, sequence reads were collapsed and filtered. For each sample, productive Simpson clonality was calculated by taking the square root of Simpson's diversity index across productive rearrangements. TCRdb took over this immuneACCESS table, retaining in-frame rearrangements with V and J assigned. Such tables are incomplete; in checked studies, under half of the missing clones stem from an unresolved V gene, and the remainder is unexplained. That table is the source of V, J and clone size, and D and trimming were worked out from the DNA. Across this sample there are about 39,000 clones, with approximately 94% seen only once. Over 4% of the sample rests with the top ten.

The collaborating institutions used their own protocols to collect whole blood in K2EDTA tubes. For TCRbeta analysis, collaborators shipped samples in one of three forms: frozen whole blood, isolated PBMCs, or DNA extracted from either of those sample types. Concerning this clone itself: Its antigen is not yet known. Qualities for individual bases were not recorded, and no much larger clone is one base off.

Material: peripheral blood. The V and J genes are TRBV9 and TRBJ2-1, with 14 bases in between that match TRBD2. The origin of this receptor is a human donor with active COVID-19. The donor label of this sample is uncertain. The DNA sequence is as follows: TGTGCCAGCAGCGCTCGACTAGCGGGGGGGCAGAATGAGCAGTTCTTC. It translates to CASSARLAGGQNEQFF.